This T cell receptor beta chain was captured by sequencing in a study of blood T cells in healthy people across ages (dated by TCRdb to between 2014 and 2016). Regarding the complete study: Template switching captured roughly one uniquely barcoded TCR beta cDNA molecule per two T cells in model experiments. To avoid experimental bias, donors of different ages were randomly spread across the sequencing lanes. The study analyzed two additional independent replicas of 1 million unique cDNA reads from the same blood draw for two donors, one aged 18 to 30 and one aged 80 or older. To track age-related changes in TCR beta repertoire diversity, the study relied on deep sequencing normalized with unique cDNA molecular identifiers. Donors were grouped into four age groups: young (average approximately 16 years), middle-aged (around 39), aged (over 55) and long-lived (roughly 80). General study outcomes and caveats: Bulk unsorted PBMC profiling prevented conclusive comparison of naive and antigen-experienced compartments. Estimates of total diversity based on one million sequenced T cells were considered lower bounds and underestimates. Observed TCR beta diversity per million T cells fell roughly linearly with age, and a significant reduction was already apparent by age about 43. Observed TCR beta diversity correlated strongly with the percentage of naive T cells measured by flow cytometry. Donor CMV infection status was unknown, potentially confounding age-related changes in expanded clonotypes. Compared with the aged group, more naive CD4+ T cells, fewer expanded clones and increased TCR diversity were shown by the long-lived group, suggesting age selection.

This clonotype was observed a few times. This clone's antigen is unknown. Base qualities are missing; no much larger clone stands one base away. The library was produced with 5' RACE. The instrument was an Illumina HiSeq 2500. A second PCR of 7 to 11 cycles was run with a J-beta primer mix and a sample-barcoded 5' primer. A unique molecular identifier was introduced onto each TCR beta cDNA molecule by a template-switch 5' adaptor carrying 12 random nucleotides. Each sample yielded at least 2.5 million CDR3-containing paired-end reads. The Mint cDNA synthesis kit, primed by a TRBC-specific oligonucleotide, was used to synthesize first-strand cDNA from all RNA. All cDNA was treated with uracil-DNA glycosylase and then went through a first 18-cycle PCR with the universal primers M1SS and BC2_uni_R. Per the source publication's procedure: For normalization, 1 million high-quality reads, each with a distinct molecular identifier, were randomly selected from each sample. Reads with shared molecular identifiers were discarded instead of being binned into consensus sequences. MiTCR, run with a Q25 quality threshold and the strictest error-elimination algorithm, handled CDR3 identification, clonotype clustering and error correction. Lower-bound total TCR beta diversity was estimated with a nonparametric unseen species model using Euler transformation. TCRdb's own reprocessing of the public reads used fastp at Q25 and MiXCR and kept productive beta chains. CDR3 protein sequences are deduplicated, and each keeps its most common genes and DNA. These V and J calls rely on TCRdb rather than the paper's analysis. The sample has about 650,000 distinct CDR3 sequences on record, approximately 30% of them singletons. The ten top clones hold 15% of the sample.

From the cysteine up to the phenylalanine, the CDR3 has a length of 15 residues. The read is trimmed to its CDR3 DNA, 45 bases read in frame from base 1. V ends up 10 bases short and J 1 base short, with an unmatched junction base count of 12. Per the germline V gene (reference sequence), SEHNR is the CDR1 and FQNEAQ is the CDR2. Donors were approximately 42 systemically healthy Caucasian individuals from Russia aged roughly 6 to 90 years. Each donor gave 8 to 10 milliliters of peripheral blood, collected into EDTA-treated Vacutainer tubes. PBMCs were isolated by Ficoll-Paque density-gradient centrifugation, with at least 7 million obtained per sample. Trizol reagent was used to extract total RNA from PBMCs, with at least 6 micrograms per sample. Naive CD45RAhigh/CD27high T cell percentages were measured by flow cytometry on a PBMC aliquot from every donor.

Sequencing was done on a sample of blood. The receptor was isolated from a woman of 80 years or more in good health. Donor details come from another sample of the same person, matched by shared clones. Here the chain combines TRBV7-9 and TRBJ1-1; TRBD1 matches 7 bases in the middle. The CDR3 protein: CAIKGQAFPNTEAFF. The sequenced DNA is TGTGCCATAAAAGGACAGGCCTTTCCGAACACTGAAGCTTTCTTT.